Sequencing of this T cell receptor beta chain was carried out in a study of read filtering for tumor transcriptome and immune sequencing. Study information: Revised staging placed roughly 8 patients in R-ISS I, roughly 17 in II, 7 in III. Notes on the study in general: Correlation between methods rose after single-read clonotypes were removed. Even smaller IR-seq throughput identified most shared clonotypes.

With regard to this clonotype: Its antigen is still unknown.

Every patient had bone marrow sampled while the disease was active. The length of the CDR3 is 15 residues. Germline CDR1 and CDR2: SNHLY and FYNNEI. Deletions cut 5 bases from V and 1 base from J, with 14 bases between. This library used roughly 0.4 ug RNA and molecular barcoded adaptors spanning alpha/delta and beta/gamma chains. In TCRdb, the reads were re-called with MiXCR into one record per CDR3 protein. This sample has roughly 56,000 distinct CDR3 sequences, with roughly 19% found just once. The J gene is TRBJ1-1, the V gene TRBV2; no definite D call. Sample: a population of CD138-negative cells sorted from bone marrow. The sequence was collected from a donor at least 40 years old with multiple myeloma. The CDR3 region is CASSLHETGNTEAFF. CDR3 nucleotides: TGTGCCAGCAGTCTTCACGAGACGGGGAACACTGAAGCTTTCTTT.